Below are 3 T cell receptor beta chains sequenced from a single sample in a study of T cell responses to AZD1222 COVID-19 vaccine. The protocol was immunoSEQ multiplex PCR, while the TCRdb copy is restricted to in-frame clones and leaves out a portion. This repertoire shows about 120,000 clones, roughly 87% found once; its top ten account for 7.5% to 8%. The material sequenced was peripheral blood, taken on day 0 of AZD1222 vaccination. The receptors stem from an adult in good health.

The chain links TRBV6-5 to TRBJ1-1; 7 bases are shared with TRBD1. This CDR3 spans 14 amino acids. Germline CDR1 is MNHEY and CDR2 is SVGAGI. J gave up 2 bases and V 6 bases, and 6 bases lay outside the gene matches. DNA for the CDR3: TGTGCCAGCAGGTTACAGGGGATAAACACTGAAGCTTTCTTT. It yields the protein CASRLQGINTEAFF.

This chain links TRBV29-1 with TRBJ2-7; 7 bases agree with TRBD1. Per the germline V gene, CDR1 is SQVTM and CDR2 is ANQGSEA. J lost 2 bases, V lost 7 bases, and 11 bases had no gene match. The CDR3 runs to 14 residues. The CDR3 DNA follows: TGCAGCGGAAGGGGGCGGAAACCACCCTACGAGCAGTACTTC. Residues: CSGRGRKPPYEQYF.

This sequence joins TRBV11-2 and TRBJ2-2; TRBD1 is a possible D gene (6 bases). Germline V CDR1 and CDR2: SGHAT, FQNNGV. The length of the CDR3 is 16 residues. V was pared by 4 bases and J by 0 bases, with 12 bases between. This CDR3 reads CASSYLDRSNTGELFF. In DNA form, the CDR3 reads TGTGCCAGCAGCTACCTGGACAGATCGAACACCGGGGAGCTGTTTTTT.